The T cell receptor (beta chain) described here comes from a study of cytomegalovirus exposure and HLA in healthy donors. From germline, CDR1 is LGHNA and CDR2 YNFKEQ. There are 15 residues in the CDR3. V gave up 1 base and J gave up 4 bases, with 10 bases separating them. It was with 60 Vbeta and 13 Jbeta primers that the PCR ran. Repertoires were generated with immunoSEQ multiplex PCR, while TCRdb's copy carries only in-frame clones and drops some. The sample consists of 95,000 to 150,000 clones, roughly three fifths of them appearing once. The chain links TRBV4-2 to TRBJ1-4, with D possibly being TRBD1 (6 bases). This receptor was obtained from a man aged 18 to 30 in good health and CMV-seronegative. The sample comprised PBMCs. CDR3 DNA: TGTGCCAGCAGCCAAGTTGGGGGCGGTAATGAAAAACTGTTTTTT. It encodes CASSQVGGGNEKLFF.